This entry is about one TCR beta chain. Its specificity is not known. The CDR3 loop spans 16 amino acids. The ends lost 5 bases at V and 9 bases at J; junction bases unmatched: 11. For the second PCR, which ran for 7 to 11 cycles, a sample-barcoded 5' primer and a J-beta primer mix were used. TCRdb recomputed calls from the 5' RACE reads with MiXCR, one row per CDR3 protein. Among hundreds of thousands of distinct CDR3 sequences listed, 55% to 70% were seen once. This record belongs to a study of blood T cells in healthy people across ages. Overall study findings and caveats: With donor CMV status unknown, expanded clonotype changes were possibly confounded.

Samples each had at least 5 micrograms of total RNA extracted. The receptor's source is a man under 40 in good health. The sample consisted of blood. This chain connects TRBV12-3 or TRBV12-4 to TRBJ2-1; 12 bases map to TRBD2. The CDR3 DNA sequence: TGTGCCAGCAGTCTTCACCCCTCGACTAGCGGGGGTGAGCAGTTCTTC. Amino acids: CASSLHPSTSGGEQFF.